Presented here are 27 T cell receptor beta chains from one specimen sequenced in a study of blood T cell repertoires in COVID-19. The assay was immunoSEQ multiplex PCR, and TCRdb's table has in-frame clones only and misses some. In the table there are roughly 250,000 clones, 80% to 90% of which are singletons. Material for sequencing was PBMCs or T cells enriched from blood (not recorded which). Receptors originate from a woman younger than 30 who had recovered from COVID-19.

The chain uses TRBV28 and TRBJ1-4; 9 bases match TRBD1. V dropped 5 bases and J dropped 8; count of bases not matched to a gene: 3. Germline V gives CDR1 MDHEN, CDR2 SYDVKM. The CDR3 length is 13 residues. Written as DNA, the CDR3 is TGTGCCAGCAGTGGGACAGGGTTCGAAAAACTGTTTTTT. This translates into CASSGTGFEKLFF.

This chain connects TRBV6-2 or TRBV6-3 to TRBJ2-6; the D is unclear. The CDR3 spans 16 residues. In germline, CDR1 is MNHEY, CDR2 SVGEGT. The V and J ends lost 2 bases and 0 bases respectively, with 8 bases between them. In nucleotides, the CDR3 is TGTGCCAGCAGTTACAAAGGCGGCTCTGGGGCCAACGTCCTGACTTTC. It yields the protein CASSYKGGSGANVLTF.

V usage is TRBV11-3 and J usage is TRBJ2-1; tentatively, D is TRBD2 (6 bases). CDR1 is SGHNT and CDR2 is YENEEA in the germline V gene. V dropped 2 bases and J dropped 8 bases, with 10 bases sitting between them. This CDR3 is 13 amino acids long. The CDR3 loop is CASSLRGSHEQFF. For the CDR3, the DNA is TGTGCCAGCAGCTTACGGGGGTCCCATGAGCAGTTCTTC. The variable domain in full, completed from reference TRBV11-3 and TRBJ2-1, reads EAGVVQSPRYKIIEKKQPVAFWCNPISGHNTLYWYLQNLGQGPELLIRYENEEAVDDSQLPKDRFSAERLKGVDSTLKIQPAELGDSAVYLCASSLRGSHEQFFGPGTRLTVL.

DNA for the CDR3: TGCGCCAGCAGCTTAGGGGCAACCCGGACTGAAGCTTTCTTT. It is translated as CASSLGATRTEAFF. The gene calls are TRBV5-1 and TRBJ1-1; D possibly corresponds to TRBD1 (5 bases). The CDR3 has 14 amino acids. V was cut by 2 bases and J by 5 bases, with 13 bases left in between. Germline loops: CDR1 SGHRS, CDR2 YFSETQ.

The CDR3 sequence: CASSPQGDTEAFF. Written as DNA, the CDR3 is TGCGCCAGCAGCCCGCAGGGGGACACTGAAGCTTTCTTT. The chain couples TRBV5-1 to TRBJ1-1, with TRBD1 matching over 7 bases. Germline CDR1 is SGHRS and CDR2 is YFSETQ. The CDR3 runs to 13 residues. V was pared by 4 bases and J by 3 bases, with 3 bases of the junction left unmatched.

The rearrangement uses TRBV7-8 and TRBJ1-1; TRBD1 might be the D (5 bases). CDR1 SGHVS and CDR2 FQNEAQ come from the germline V gene. The CDR3 consists of 15 residues. V lost 5 bases and J lost 4, with 17 bases in between. This CDR3 reads CASSGGTIRGTEAFF. For the CDR3, the DNA is TGTGCCAGCAGCGGAGGGACGATACGGGGCACTGAAGCTTTCTTT.

The V call is TRBV19, the J call TRBJ2-7, with TRBD2 identical over 11 bases. V trimming: 5 bases; J trimming: 5 bases; junction bases outside the gene matches: 14. The CDR3 loop spans 17 amino acids. CDR1 and CDR2 from the germline V gene are LNHDA and SQIVND (reference sequence). The DNA of the CDR3 is TGTGCCAGTAGTTCCATAAGAACTAGCGGGGGAATCAACGAGCAGTACTTC. Its protein product is CASSSIRTSGGINEQYF. The whole variable domain, remainder taken from reference TRBV19 and TRBJ2-7, is DGGITQSPKYLFRKEGQNVTLSCEQNLNHDAMYWYRQDPGQGLRLIYYSQIVNDFQKGDIAEGYSVSREKKESFPLTVTSAQKNPTAFYLCASSSIRTSGGINEQYFGPGTRLTVT.

V usage is TRBV11-2 and J usage is TRBJ1-2; 7 positions agree with TRBD1. Germline CDR1 and CDR2: SGHAT and FQNNGV. Trimming removed 2 bases from V and 6 bases from J; junction bases left unmatched: 18. The CDR3 is 18 residues long. CDR3 sequence reads: CASSLTPLKGASRDGYTF. The CDR3 DNA sequence: TGTGCCAGCAGCTTAACCCCGTTGAAGGGGGCCTCAAGGGATGGCTACACCTTC.

The V call is TRBV10-3, the J call TRBJ1-4; TRBD1 is a possible D gene (6 bases). Trimming cost V 0 bases and J 5 bases, with 13 bases left between them. Germline CDR1 and CDR2: ENHRY and SYGVKD. The CDR3 has 16 amino acids. The CDR3 loop reads CAISESRGGVNEKLFF. The CDR3 bases are TGTGCCATCAGTGAGTCCAGGGGAGGGGTCAATGAAAAACTGTTTTTT.

This clone was detected only once. In DNA form, the CDR3 reads TGCAGCGTTGGCCGGACAGGCTTCACAGATACGCAGTATTTT. It codes for CSVGRTGFTDTQYF. The genes are TRBV29-1 and TRBJ2-3, with 7 nucleotides matching TRBD1. Trimming at V came to 4 bases and at J to 2 bases, leaving 6 bases not matched to a gene. Germline CDR1 SQVTM, CDR2 ANQGSEA. The CDR3 is 14 amino acids.

The chain couples TRBV11-2 to TRBJ2-3, with TRBD1 identical over 9 bases. The CDR3 runs 15 residues. The J segment lost 6 bases and the V segment lost 3 bases, leaving 7 bases of the junction unmatched. The germline V gene has CDR1 SGHAT and CDR2 FQNNGV. CDR3 protein: CASSLGTGLSDTQYF. In DNA, the CDR3 is TGTGCCAGCAGCTTGGGGACAGGGCTCTCCGATACGCAGTATTTT.

The chain is built from TRBV13 and TRBJ1-2; D not resolved. Between the trimmed V and J ends, which lost 2 bases and 8 bases, there was a span of 9 bases. Germline V lookup: CDR1 PRHDT, CDR2 FYEKMQ (reference sequence). CDR3 length: 12 amino acids. CDR3 region: CASSLRVGGYTF. CDR3 in DNA: TGTGCCAGCAGCTTACGGGTTGGGGGCTACACCTTC.

The V and J genes are TRBV7-3 and TRBJ1-1; D might be TRBD1 (6 bases). The CDR3 totals 15 residues. The V end lost 5 bases, the J end lost 1 base, and 14 bases lay between the germline ends. Germline V gives CDR1 SGHTA, CDR2 FQGTGA. CDR3 DNA: TGTGCCAGCAGCCTCCTCCCGACAGGGAACACTGAAGCTTTCTTT. Translation gives CASSLLPTGNTEAFF.

The chain couples TRBV7-9 to TRBJ2-7; D possibly corresponds to TRBD1 (6 bases). The CDR3 spans 17 residues. Germline loops: CDR1 SEHNR, CDR2 FQNEAQ (reference sequence). Trimming shortened V by 3 bases and J by 2 bases, and 20 bases separated the two germline ends. The CDR3 DNA is TGTGCCAGCAGCTTTGCGCCGGGACAAGGATTAACCTACGAGCAGTACTTC. Translation: CASSFAPGQGLTYEQYF.

This chain joins TRBV7-3 and TRBJ2-4; perhaps TRBD1 as D (5 bases). V was clipped by 3 bases and J by 2 bases, with 29 bases between them. This CDR3 comprises 21 residues. Germline values: CDR1 SGHTA, CDR2 FQGTGA. CDR3 coding DNA: TGTGCCAGCAGCTTTCGACCAGGGCCAGGCCATCAACAAGGGACCAAAAACATTCAGTACTTC. Translated: CASSFRPGPGHQQGTKNIQYF.

This clone was counted once. The V gene is TRBV27, the J gene TRBJ1-1; 10 nucleotides agree with TRBD1. Germline loops: CDR1 MNHEY, CDR2 SMNVEV (reference sequence). This CDR3 contains 14 residues. The J segment lost 9 bases and the V segment lost 3 bases, leaving 7 bases of the junction unmatched. CDR3 sequence reads: CASSFRDRGGKAFF. The DNA for the CDR3 is TGTGCCAGCAGTTTCCGGGACAGGGGAGGGAAAGCTTTCTTT.

The J gene is TRBJ1-2, the V gene TRBV6-5; the D is unclear. V was clipped by 6 bases and J by 5 bases, with 13 bases between them. CDR1 is MNHEY, CDR2 SVGAGI, per germline. The CDR3 loop spans 13 amino acids. CDR3 sequence reads: CASSREKLYGYTF. The CDR3 nucleotides are TGTGCCAGCAGCCGAGAGAAGTTATATGGCTACACCTTC.

V and J are TRBV18 and TRBJ2-7; D perhaps matches TRBD1 (5 bases). Trimming shortened V by 1 base and J by 5 bases, and 18 bases separated the two germline ends. The CDR3 is 16 amino acids. CDR1 and CDR2 from the germline V gene are KGHSH and LQKENI. CDR3 amino acids: CASSPRSGQSSHEQYF. The CDR3 DNA is TGTGCCAGCTCACCACGCTCAGGGCAAAGTTCCCACGAGCAGTACTTC.

The rearrangement uses TRBV6-1 and TRBJ1-6; possibly TRBD1 for D (5 bases). The CDR3 extends over 14 amino acids. Germline V gene data show CDR1 as MNHNS and CDR2 as SASEGT. V gave up 2 bases and J gave up 8 bases, with 10 bases separating them. For the CDR3, the DNA is TGTGCCAGCAGTGAAAGGGGAGGGTATTCACCCCTCCACTTT. Translating it yields CASSERGGYSPLHF.

This clone appeared once. The chain employs TRBV19 and TRBJ1-2, with D perhaps matching TRBD1 (6 bases). The CDR3 is 14 residues long. Germline V gene data show CDR1 as LNHDA and CDR2 as SQIVND (reference sequence). Trimming pared 5 bases from V and 4 bases from J, leaving 14 bases between. CDR3: CASSPRTDFYGYTF. CDR3 DNA sequence: TGTGCCAGTAGTCCTAGGACAGACTTCTATGGCTACACCTTC.

The chain is built from TRBV28 and TRBJ1-1; D not resolved. This CDR3 has 12 amino acids. Germline V gene sequence: CDR1 MDHEN, CDR2 SYDVKM. V shed 6 bases and J shed 4 bases, with 9 bases lying between them. DNA of the CDR3: TGTGCCAGCAGCTCCTTTTCCACTGAAGCTTTCTTT. It translates to CASSSFSTEAFF.

The chain joins TRBV5-1 to TRBJ1-1; D is possibly TRBD1 (5 bases). Germline CDR1 SGHRS, CDR2 YFSETQ. The CDR3 runs to 15 residues. V shed 4 bases and J shed 2 bases, with 15 bases lying between them. The chain's CDR3 is CASSDSRASNTEAFF. DNA for the CDR3: TGCGCCAGCAGCGATAGCAGGGCGTCCAACACTGAAGCTTTCTTT.

The chain combines TRBV6-5 with TRBJ2-2; a weak D match, TRBD1 (7 bases). The CDR3 is 15 amino acids. The V gene's germline CDR1 is MNHEY and CDR2 SVGAGI. V was cut by 0 bases and J by 7 bases, with 12 bases left in between. As DNA, the CDR3 is TGTGCCAGCAGTTACTCGGCAGGGGGGATCGGGGAGCTGTTTTTT. Amino acid sequence: CASSYSAGGIGELFF.

The CDR3 coding sequence is TGTGCCAGCAGTTTAGTTCTGTCGACTGAAGCTTTCTTT. Translation: CASSLVLSTEAFF. The chain carries TRBV27 and TRBJ1-1; D not resolved. CDR1 MNHEY and CDR2 SMNVEV come from the germline V gene (reference sequence). The V and J ends lost 2 bases and 5 bases respectively, with 9 bases between them. The CDR3 consists of 13 residues.

The chain has TRBV23-1 and TRBJ2-7; D not resolved. TRBV23-1 is identified as an open reading frame with a role that is uncertain. Deletions cut 7 bases from V and 2 bases from J, with 15 bases between. This CDR3 contains 14 residues. DNA of the CDR3: TGCGCCAGCACCAGGTTGAAGTTCGCCTACGAGCAGTACTTC. Amino acids: CASTRLKFAYEQYF.

This chain uses TRBV5-1 with TRBJ2-7; D perhaps matches TRBD1 (5 bases). Germline V CDR1 and CDR2: SGHRS, YFSETQ. The V end was cut by 0 bases, the J end by 3 bases, with 7 bases between. The CDR3 consists of 13 residues. The CDR3 bases are TGCGCCAGCAGCTTGGACAGGATCTACGAGCAGTACTTC. Translation gives CASSLDRIYEQYF.

The chain couples TRBV27 to TRBJ2-7; 7 bases align to TRBD2. J gave up 0 bases and V 6 bases, and 8 bases lay outside the gene matches. CDR3 length: 15 residues. Germline values: CDR1 MNHEY, CDR2 SMNVEV (reference sequence). CDR3 in amino acids: CASSLERGDSYEQYF. The CDR3 DNA sequence: TGTGCCAGCAGCCTCGAACGGGGGGACTCCTACGAGCAGTACTTC.